The 13 T cell receptor beta chains reported below all come from one sample, sequenced in a study of T cell clones after liver transplantation. The table came from immunoSEQ multiplex PCR; TCRdb's copy has only in-frame clones and leaves some out. The table has roughly 57,000 clones, 65% to 75% seen once. Sequencing was performed on CD4+ T cells from blood, taken before liver transplant. The receptors derive from a human donor who received a liver transplant.

The V and J genes are TRBV6-1 and TRBJ1-6, with 7 bases that match TRBD1. Germline-derived CDR1 and CDR2 are MNHNS and SASEGT. Germline trimming cut 10 bases from V and 6 bases from J; bases unmatched to any gene: 12. The CDR3 extends over 15 amino acids. The DNA of the CDR3 is TGTGCCACCCACAACTACAGGGGCGGTAATTCACCCCTCCACTTT. This translates into CATHNYRGGNSPLHF.

This clone was seen only a few times. The chain joins TRBV6-5 to TRBJ1-2, with 7 bases matching TRBD1. The CDR3 runs 13 residues. Germline assignment: CDR1 MNHEY and CDR2 SVGAGI. Losses at the gene ends were 5 bases for V and 2 bases for J; bases not matched to a gene: 2. The CDR3 nucleotides are TGTGCCAGCAGTCAACAGGGGAACTATGGCTACACCTTC. Its protein is CASSQQGNYGYTF.

This clone was observed at least ten times. This chain connects TRBV18 to TRBJ1-6, with D hard to call. The V gene's germline CDR1 is KGHSH and CDR2 LQKENI. V was clipped by 4 bases and J by 7 bases, with 17 bases between them. The CDR3 is made up of 16 amino acids. The chain's CDR3 is CASSQNGMRANSPLHF. The CDR3 DNA reads TGTGCCAGCTCACAAAACGGAATGAGGGCCAATTCACCCCTCCACTTT.

This chain uses TRBV11-2 with TRBJ2-7; a possible D gene is TRBD2 (5 bases). Germline lookup yields CDR1 SGHAT and CDR2 FQNNGV. Trimming removed 4 bases from V and 6 bases from J, with 19 bases in between. CDR3 size: 15 residues. The CDR3 here is CASSSPFRGLAEQYF. The CDR3 DNA follows: TGTGCCAGCAGCTCCCCCTTTAGAGGGTTGGCCGAGCAGTACTTC.

There are a few counts of this clone. The gene calls are TRBV2 and TRBJ2-7; 7 nucleotides line up with TRBD2. There are 16 residues in the CDR3. Germline trimming cut 5 bases from V and 1 base from J; bases unmatched to any gene: 11. Germline V lookup: CDR1 SNHLY, CDR2 FYNNEI. The CDR3: CASSPIFSGNSYEQYF. In DNA form, the CDR3 reads TGTGCCAGCAGTCCCATCTTCAGCGGGAATTCCTACGAGCAGTACTTC.

The gene calls are TRBV27 and TRBJ2-7, with D perhaps matching TRBD2 (5 bases). The germline V gene has CDR1 MNHEY and CDR2 SMNVEV (reference sequence). CDR3 length equals 15 residues. The V gene lost 1 base and the J gene lost 3 bases, with 13 bases spanning the gap. The CDR3 loop is CASSLYGWGVYEQYF. The CDR3 DNA follows: TGTGCCAGCAGTTTATACGGGTGGGGAGTCTACGAGCAGTACTTC.

This chain joins TRBV11-2 and TRBJ2-1; 9 nucleotides agree with TRBD2. This CDR3 region has 16 residues. V trimming: 4 bases; J trimming: 4 bases; junction bases outside the gene matches: 8. Germline lookup yields CDR1 SGHAT and CDR2 FQNNGV. CDR3 nucleotide sequence: TGTGCCAGCAGCTCAAACGCGGGGGGGGAGTACAATGAGCAGTTCTTC. Translated: CASSSNAGGEYNEQFF. Combining the CDR3 with reference TRBV11-2 and TRBJ2-1 gives the whole variable domain EAGVAQSPRYKIIEKRQSVAFWCNPISGHATLYWYQQILGQGPKLLIQFQNNGVVDDSQLPKDRFSAERLKGVDSTLKIQPAKLEDSAVYLCASSSNAGGEYNEQFFGPGTRLTVL.

In this sample, this clone turned up many times. V and J are TRBV6-1 and TRBJ2-7; 7 bases match TRBD2. The germline CDR1 and CDR2 sequences are MNHNS and SASEGT. This CDR3 has 13 amino acids. V dropped 7 bases and J dropped 7; count of bases not matched to a gene: 10. The CDR3 spells CASTPWEGREQYF. DNA for the CDR3: TGTGCCAGCACCCCTTGGGAGGGTAGAGAGCAGTACTTC.

The V gene is TRBV28, the J gene TRBJ2-1, with 8 bases that match TRBD1. The CDR3 spans 15 residues. Germline CDR1 is MDHEN and CDR2 is SYDVKM. V shed 4 bases and J 7 bases; nucleotides not matched to a gene: 9. This CDR3 is CASSSTGDAVNEQFF. For the CDR3, the DNA is TGTGCCAGCAGTTCGACAGGGGATGCCGTTAATGAGCAGTTCTTC.

The J gene is TRBJ2-2, the V gene TRBV14; the D is unclear. The CDR3 runs 13 residues. Germline CDR1 SGHDN, CDR2 FVKESK. V was cut by 5 bases and J by 3 bases, with 7 bases left in between. Written as DNA, the CDR3 is TGTGCCAGCAGCTCTCTTGACACCGGGGAGCTGTTTTTT. Its translation: CASSSLDTGELFF.

CDR3 amino acids: CASSIDWRGMGETQYF. The CDR3 bases are TGTGCCAGTAGTATAGATTGGCGGGGTATGGGAGAGACCCAGTACTTC. This chain uses TRBV19 with TRBJ2-5; D perhaps matches TRBD2 (6 bases). The germline gives CDR1 LNHDA, CDR2 SQIVND (reference sequence). Between the trimmed V and J ends, which lost 0 bases and 4 bases, there was a span of 15 bases. The CDR3 totals 16 residues.

V usage is TRBV25-1 and J usage is TRBJ2-1; TRBD2 agrees at 9 bases. The CDR3 has 16 amino acids. Trimming cost V 4 bases and J 2 bases; bases outside gene matches: 6. In germline, CDR1 is MGHDK, CDR2 SYGVNS. DNA of the CDR3: TGTGCCAGCAGTGGTCGCGGGGGGGCGGCCTACAATGAGCAGTTCTTC. It codes for CASSGRGGAAYNEQFF.

This clone has more than one count but fewer than ten. The J gene is TRBJ2-7, the V gene TRBV29-1; possible D gene TRBD1, 6 bases. This CDR3 comprises 13 residues. CDR1 SQVTM and CDR2 ANQGSEA come from the germline V gene. The V end lost 4 bases, the J end lost 1 base, and 11 bases lay between the germline ends. The CDR3: CSVAQGFSYEQYF. The DNA of the CDR3 is TGCAGCGTTGCACAGGGCTTTTCCTACGAGCAGTACTTC.